A single sample is the source of the 18 T cell receptor beta chains below, sequenced in a study of T cells expressing NK-cell markers. TCRdb re-called the 5' RACE reads, yielding one record per CDR3 amino acid sequence without DNA. The sample holds approximately 110,000 distinct CDR3 sequences. Input material: blood T cells: a sorted CD56 or NKG2C T cell subset, CD4+ or CD8+ T cells, or bulk PBMC T cells (not recorded which). The receptors shown here come from a woman aged 18-70 years in good health.

The chain joins TRBV7-2 to TRBJ2-1; TCRdb lists TRBD2, though no DNA is available to test this call. The CDR3 consists of 16 residues. Looked up from germline, CDR1 is SGHTA and CDR2 is FQGNSA. The CDR3 spells CASSLDSPSRNNEQFF.

V usage is TRBV3-1 and J usage is TRBJ2-1; TCRdb's D call of TRBD2 is untestable without DNA. The germline V gene encodes CDR1 LGHDT and CDR2 YNNKEL (reference sequence). The CDR3 totals 17 residues. CDR3 amino acids: CASSQETSGPTDNEQFF.

This chain connects TRBV19 to TRBJ2-1; as DNA is missing, the TRBD1 call by TCRdb cannot be tested. This CDR3 region has 14 residues. The germline CDR1 and CDR2 sequences are LNHDA and SQIVND (reference sequence). Here the CDR3 reads CASTHTGPGNEQFF.

The J gene is TRBJ2-1, the V gene TRBV9; TCRdb outputs TRBD2, but without DNA this stays unchecked. The CDR3 is 15 residues long. Germline values: CDR1 SGDLS, CDR2 YYNGEE. CDR3 region: CASSVVSGGSDEQFF.

The chain combines TRBV7-9 with TRBJ2-2; TCRdb's assignment of TRBD1 cannot be checked, as there is no DNA. Germline-derived CDR1 and CDR2 are SEHNR and FQNEAQ (reference sequence). CDR3 length: 15 amino acids. This CDR3 reads CASSASGHNTGELFF.

The chain carries TRBV30 and TRBJ1-5; the D call from TCRdb, TRBD1, cannot be confirmed without DNA. This CDR3 contains 13 residues. Germline CDR1 is GTSNPN and CDR2 is SVGIG (reference sequence). The chain's CDR3 is CAWSHQGDQPQHF.

The CDR3: CASSLKAGPSTDTQYF. The chain uses TRBV12-3 or TRBV12-4 and TRBJ2-3; with no DNA, the TCRdb D assignment of TRBD1 cannot be verified. This CDR3 spans 16 amino acids.

This chain uses TRBV27 with TRBJ2-7; TCRdb selects TRBD2, and the lack of DNA leaves this call unchecked. The germline CDR1 and CDR2 sequences are MNHEY and SMNVEV (reference sequence). This CDR3 has 14 amino acids. The CDR3 region is CASSGLVRADEQYF.

The chain links TRBV9 to TRBJ1-2; TCRdb selects TRBD1, and the lack of DNA leaves this call unchecked. This CDR3 is 15 amino acids long. In germline, CDR1 is SGDLS, CDR2 YYNGEE. CDR3 sequence: CASSEQGTYDYGYTF.

This sequence joins TRBV20-1 and TRBJ2-5; the TCRdb call, TRBD2, lacks DNA for checking. Germline V gives CDR1 DFQATT, CDR2 SNEGSKA (reference sequence). The CDR3 spans 14 residues. CDR3: CSAREWRGEETQYF.

The rearrangement uses TRBV29-1 and TRBJ2-7; the TRBD2 assignment by TCRdb is unverifiable without DNA. The CDR3 runs 12 residues. Germline V gene sequence: CDR1 SQVTM, CDR2 ANQGSEA. CDR3 amino acids: CSVESAGGEQYF.

V gene TRBV27 combines with J gene TRBJ1-1; TCRdb names TRBD1, which stays unverified in the absence of DNA. Germline V CDR1 and CDR2: MNHEY, SMNVEV (reference sequence). The CDR3 is 17 amino acids. This chain's CDR3 is CASRFFTGTGINTEAFF.

Its frequency marks this clonotype as medium-sized (0.01 to 0.1%). V is TRBV29-1 and J is TRBJ1-2; TCRdb's D call of TRBD1 is untestable without DNA. The CDR3 is made up of 14 amino acids. Germline values: CDR1 SQVTM, CDR2 ANQGSEA. This CDR3 is CSVDTGTYNYGYTF.

This chain's CDR3 is CASSVAPGEQFF. The gene calls are TRBV9 and TRBJ2-1; as DNA is missing, the TRBD1 call by TCRdb cannot be tested. The CDR3 is 12 amino acids. Germline V gene sequence: CDR1 SGDLS, CDR2 YYNGEE.

The V gene is TRBV4-1, the J gene TRBJ2-5. Germline V gene lookup returns CDR1 MGHRA and CDR2 YSYEKL. The CDR3 covers 15 residues. The CDR3 sequence: CASSQVGAVQETQYF.

V gene TRBV6-2 or TRBV6-3 combines with J gene TRBJ2-7; TCRdb's D call of TRBD1 is untestable without DNA. The CDR3 length is 15 residues. Germline V lookup: CDR1 MNHEY, CDR2 SVGEGT. Here the CDR3 reads CASSSGTGGYYEQYF.

V is TRBV29-1 and J is TRBJ2-1; TCRdb reports TRBD2, a call that lacks DNA to check it against. The CDR3 covers 18 residues. In germline, CDR1 is SQVTM, CDR2 ANQGSEA. The CDR3 region is CSVEGGGAGRIAYNEQFF.

The V and J genes are TRBV6-1 and TRBJ1-1. There are 15 residues in the CDR3. The V gene's germline CDR1 is MNHNS and CDR2 SASEGT. CDR3 region: CASSEWASMGTEAFF.